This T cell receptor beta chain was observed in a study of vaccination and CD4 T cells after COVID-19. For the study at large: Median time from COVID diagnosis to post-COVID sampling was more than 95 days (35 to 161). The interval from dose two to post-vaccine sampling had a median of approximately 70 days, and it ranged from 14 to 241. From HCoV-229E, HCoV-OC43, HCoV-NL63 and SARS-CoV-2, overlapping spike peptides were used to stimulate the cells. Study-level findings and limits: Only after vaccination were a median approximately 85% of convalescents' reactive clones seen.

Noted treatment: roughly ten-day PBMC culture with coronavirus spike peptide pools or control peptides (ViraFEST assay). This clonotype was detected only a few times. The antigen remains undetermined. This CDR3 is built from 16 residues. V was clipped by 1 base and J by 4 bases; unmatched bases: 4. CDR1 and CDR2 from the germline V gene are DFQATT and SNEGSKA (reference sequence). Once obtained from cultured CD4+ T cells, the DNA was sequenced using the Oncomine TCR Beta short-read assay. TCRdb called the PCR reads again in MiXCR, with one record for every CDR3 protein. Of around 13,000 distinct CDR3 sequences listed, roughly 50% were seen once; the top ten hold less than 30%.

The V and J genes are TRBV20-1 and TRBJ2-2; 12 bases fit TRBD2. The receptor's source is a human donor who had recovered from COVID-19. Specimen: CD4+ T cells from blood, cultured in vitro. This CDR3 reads CSARASGRARTGELFF. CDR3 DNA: TGCAGTGCTAGAGCTAGCGGGAGGGCCCGCACCGGGGAGCTGTTTTTT.